The next 24 T cell receptor beta chains were all read from a single sample in a study of cytotoxic CD8 clonotypes in ibrutinib-treated CLL. Assay: immunoSEQ multiplex PCR; the TCRdb copy retains only in-frame clones and omits some. This table holds roughly 150,000 clones, more than 75% found once. Source: PBMCs, taken after 24 months of ibrutinib treatment. These receptor sequences come from a human donor with chronic lymphocytic leukemia.

V gene TRBV7-2 combines with J gene TRBJ1-2; D is ambiguous. The CDR3 spans 14 residues. Germline CDR1 reads SGHTA; CDR2 reads FQGNSA. The germline V and J ends were trimmed by 5 bases and 2 bases, with 12 bases remaining between them. CDR3 protein: CASSPRGGNYGYTF. The CDR3 coding sequence is TGTGCCAGCAGCCCCCGAGGAGGGAACTATGGCTACACCTTC.

The chain carries TRBV5-8 and TRBJ1-1; D remains unclear. Trimming shortened V by 4 bases and J by 0 bases, and 13 bases separated the two germline ends. Germline-derived CDR1 and CDR2 are SGHTS and YDEGEE. The CDR3 length is 15 residues. In DNA, the CDR3 is TGTGCCAGCAGCCCGTCGGTCGTCATGAACACTGAAGCTTTCTTT. Amino acids: CASSPSVVMNTEAFF.

This rearrangement joins TRBV19 to TRBJ1-2; D may be TRBD1 (5 bases). Trimming took 4 bases from V and 3 from J, leaving 12 bases between them. CDR1 and CDR2 (germline): LNHDA, SQIVND (reference sequence). The CDR3 sequence is 14 residues long. CDR3 sequence (DNA): TGTGCCAGTAGTAACCCCCAGGGTTACTATGGCTACACCTTC. The encoded protein is CASSNPQGYYGYTF.

The rearrangement joins TRBV5-1 to TRBJ2-3; 8 bases are a match to TRBD1. The germline gives CDR1 SGHRS, CDR2 YFSETQ. J gave up 5 bases and V 0 bases, and 5 bases lay outside the gene matches. The CDR3 runs 15 residues. The CDR3 reads CASSLGGTGLDTQYF. Here the CDR3 DNA reads TGCGCCAGCAGCTTGGGCGGGACAGGATTAGATACGCAGTATTTT.

The chain is built from TRBV19 and TRBJ2-6; tentatively, D is TRBD2 (5 bases). In germline, CDR1 is LNHDA, CDR2 SQIVND (reference sequence). V shed 9 bases and J shed 4 bases, with 7 bases lying between them. The CDR3 runs 12 residues. CDR3 sequence (DNA): TGTGCCAGCGAGGGCGGGGCCAACGTCCTGACTTTC. Protein product: CASEGGANVLTF.

The chain has TRBV30 and TRBJ2-7; possible D gene TRBD2, 6 bases. V lost 4 bases and J lost 3, with 13 bases in between. In germline, CDR1 is GTSNPN, CDR2 SVGIG (reference sequence). CDR3 length: 13 residues. The CDR3 bases are TGTGCCTGGACCGGGGGTTCGGGCTACGAGCAGTACTTC. It encodes CAWTGGSGYEQYF.

The chain has TRBV19 and TRBJ2-7; D may be TRBD2 (5 bases). The germline gives CDR1 LNHDA, CDR2 SQIVND (reference sequence). This CDR3 has 15 amino acids. Trimming removed 1 base at V and 2 bases at J, with 12 bases between. The CDR3: CASSIVGNLPYEQYF. The CDR3 DNA reads as TGTGCCAGTAGTATAGTCGGGAACCTCCCCTACGAGCAGTACTTC.

The V and J genes are TRBV11-2 and TRBJ1-6; 9 bases line up with TRBD1. The CDR3 is made up of 13 amino acids. With 5 bases clipped from V and 11 bases from J, the junction kept 4 bases outside the gene matches. Germline V lookup: CDR1 SGHAT, CDR2 FQNNGV. DNA for the CDR3: TGTGCCAGCAGCCGACAGGGGGGTACACCCCTCCACTTT. Translation: CASSRQGGTPLHF.

V usage is TRBV6-5 and J usage is TRBJ2-2; D gene ambiguous. Germline values: CDR1 MNHEY, CDR2 SVGAGI. This CDR3 region has 15 residues. The ends were cut back, 4 bases at V and 1 base at J, with 10 bases in the middle. The CDR3 DNA is TGTGCCAGCAGTTTCTCGACGGGGAACACCGGGGAGCTGTTTTTT. Its protein is CASSFSTGNTGELFF.

CDR3 DNA: TGTGCCAGCACAGGTTCTAACTATGGCTACACCTTC. The encoded protein is CASTGSNYGYTF. The V gene is TRBV28, the J gene TRBJ1-2; D remains unclear. V was trimmed by 7 bases and J by 0 bases, leaving 6 bases between them. The CDR3 runs 12 residues. In germline, CDR1 is MDHEN, CDR2 SYDVKM.

Worth noting for this clone: This specimen includes other DNA sequences encoding the same CDR3. The V and J genes are TRBV5-1 and TRBJ2-7; unclear D gene. The V end lost 1 base, the J end lost 0 bases, and 2 bases lay between the germline ends. Germline assignment: CDR1 SGHRS and CDR2 YFSETQ. The CDR3 runs 12 residues. As DNA, the CDR3 is TGCGCCAGCAGCTTGCCCTCCTACGAGCAGTACTTC. It encodes CASSLPSYEQYF. The complete variable domain, with remaining parts taken from reference TRBV5-1 and TRBJ2-7, reads KAGVTQTPRYLIKTRGQQVTLSCSPISGHRSVSWYQQTPGQGLQFLFEYFSETQRNKGNFPGRFSGRQFSNSRSEMNVSTLELGDSALYLCASSLPSYEQYFGPGTRLTVT.

The V gene is TRBV5-1, the J gene TRBJ1-1; possible D gene TRBD1, 6 bases. Per the germline V gene, CDR1 is SGHRS and CDR2 is YFSETQ. CDR3 size: 14 residues. Trimming cost V 0 bases and J 5 bases, with 11 bases left between them. CDR3: CASSLATRGTEAFF. The DNA of the CDR3 is TGCGCCAGCAGCTTGGCGACAAGGGGGACTGAAGCTTTCTTT.

The chain joins TRBV6-6 to TRBJ1-5; D may be TRBD1 (6 bases). This CDR3 comprises 16 residues. Germline V gene data show CDR1 as MNHNY and CDR2 as SVGAGI (reference sequence). The V gene lost 2 bases and the J gene lost 1 base, with 12 bases spanning the gap. CDR3 protein: CASSYVGGGSNQPQHF. CDR3 nucleotides: TGTGCCAGCAGTTACGTTGGAGGGGGAAGCAATCAGCCCCAGCATTTT.

This sequence joins TRBV19 and TRBJ2-2; 8 bases map to TRBD1. The CDR3 is made up of 16 amino acids. The germline V gene encodes CDR1 LNHDA and CDR2 SQIVND (reference sequence). V lost 1 base, J lost 4 bases, and 5 bases stayed unmatched. Here the CDR3 DNA reads TGTGCCAGTAGTATAGTGGCAGGGGGCATCACCGGGGAGCTGTTTTTT. Translated: CASSIVAGGITGELFF. The full variable domain, in which reference TRBV19 and TRBJ2-2 provide the parts outside the CDR3, is DGGITQSPKYLFRKEGQNVTLSCEQNLNHDAMYWYRQDPGQGLRLIYYSQIVNDFQKGDIAEGYSVSREKKESFPLTVTSAQKNPTAFYLCASSIVAGGITGELFFGEGSRLTVL.

The rearrangement joins TRBV6-6 to TRBJ2-2, with a possible D match to TRBD1 (5 bases). The CDR3 covers 15 residues. Germline V gives CDR1 MNHNY, CDR2 SVGAGI (reference sequence). V was clipped by 5 bases and J by 2 bases, with 12 bases between them. The CDR3 nucleotides read TGTGCCAGCAGTCCAGGGATCCCAAACACCGGGGAGCTGTTTTTT. Its protein product is CASSPGIPNTGELFF.

V is TRBV21-1 and J is TRBJ1-1. TRBV21-1 is marked as a pseudogene. The CDR3 totals 9 residues. CDR3 DNA sequence: TGTGCCAGCAGCCCCTGGGCTTTCTTT. It yields the protein CASSPWAFF.

The chain recombines TRBV5-1 with TRBJ2-1; TRBD2 aligns across 13 bases. CDR3 size: 19 residues. Germline trimming cut 1 base from V and 1 base from J; bases unmatched to any gene: 8. Germline-derived CDR1 and CDR2 are SGHRS and YFSETQ. The CDR3 nucleotides read TGCGCCAGCAGCTTGAGGACTAGCGGGAGCGGTTGGTCCTACAATGAGCAGTTCTTC. As protein: CASSLRTSGSGWSYNEQFF.

The chain carries TRBV10-3 and TRBJ1-1; TRBD1 might be the D (5 bases). The CDR3 is 13 amino acids. Germline values: CDR1 ENHRY, CDR2 SYGVKD. The ends were cut back, 7 bases at V and 1 base at J, with 10 bases in the middle. DNA of the CDR3: TGTGCCATCATGGGGGGTCCGAACACTGAAGCTTTCTTT. This sequence encodes CAIMGGPNTEAFF.

This clone has a single count. This rearrangement joins TRBV9 to TRBJ2-1, with TRBD2 matching 10 bases. J lost 9 bases, V lost 0 bases, and 6 bases had no gene match. The CDR3 is made up of 15 amino acids. CDR1 and CDR2 (germline): SGDLS, YYNGEE. Here the CDR3 reads CASSVASGRAAEQFF. The CDR3 DNA sequence: TGTGCCAGCAGCGTAGCAAGCGGGAGGGCCGCTGAGCAGTTCTTC.

The sample holds a few counts of this clone. The chain links TRBV5-6 to TRBJ2-7, with unresolved D. This CDR3 spans 11 amino acids. Germline V gene data show CDR1 as SGHDT and CDR2 as YYEEEE. Trimming took off 1 base at V and 9 bases at J, with 8 bases between the two ends. The CDR3 region is CASSLSEGQYF. In nucleotides, the CDR3 is TGTGCCAGCAGCTTGTCGGAAGGGCAGTACTTC.

The chain links TRBV19 to TRBJ2-6; perhaps TRBD1 as D (5 bases). Trimming pared 3 bases from V and 1 base from J, leaving 13 bases between. The length of the CDR3 is 17 residues. Germline V gene data show CDR1 as LNHDA and CDR2 as SQIVND (reference sequence). CDR3 residues: CASSMGWGPSGANVLTF. Written as DNA, the CDR3 is TGTGCCAGTAGTATGGGCTGGGGCCCGTCTGGGGCCAACGTCCTGACTTTC.

This clone appeared a single time. The CDR3 DNA reads as TGTGCCAGTAGTAACGACCTCCAGGGGAGCTACACCTTC. Its translation is CASSNDLQGSYTF. The chain recombines TRBV19 with TRBJ1-2, with a possible D match to TRBD1 (6 bases). This CDR3 region has 13 residues. Trimming pared 4 bases from V and 9 bases from J, leaving 15 bases between. CDR1 and CDR2 from the germline V gene are LNHDA and SQIVND (reference sequence).

V gene TRBV10-3 combines with J gene TRBJ2-3; the D gene is possibly TRBD2 (7 bases). The CDR3 has 15 residues. CDR1 is ENHRY, CDR2 SYGVKD, per germline. The V and J ends lost 6 bases and 0 bases respectively, with 13 bases between them. This chain's CDR3 is CAIRGGTTSTDTQYF. The CDR3 coding sequence is TGTGCCATCAGGGGGGGGACAACCAGCACAGATACGCAGTATTTT.

V and J are TRBV5-4 and TRBJ2-3, with 8 bases matching TRBD2. Germline CDR1 is SGHNT and CDR2 is YYREEE (reference sequence). V was clipped by 4 bases and J by 0 bases; unmatched bases: 7. The CDR3 sequence is 16 residues long. The CDR3 spells CASSPGGGSSTDTQYF. For the CDR3, the DNA is TGTGCCAGCAGCCCCGGGGGGGGAAGCAGCACAGATACGCAGTATTTT.